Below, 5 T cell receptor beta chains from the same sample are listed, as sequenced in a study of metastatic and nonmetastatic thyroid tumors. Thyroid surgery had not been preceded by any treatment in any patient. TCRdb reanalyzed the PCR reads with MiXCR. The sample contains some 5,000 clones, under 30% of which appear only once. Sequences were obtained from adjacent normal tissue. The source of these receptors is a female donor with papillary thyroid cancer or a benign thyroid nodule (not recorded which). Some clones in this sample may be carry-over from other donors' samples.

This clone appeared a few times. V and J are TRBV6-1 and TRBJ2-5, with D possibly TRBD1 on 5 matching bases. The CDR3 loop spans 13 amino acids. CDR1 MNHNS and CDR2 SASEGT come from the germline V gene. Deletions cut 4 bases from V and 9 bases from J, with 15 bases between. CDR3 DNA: TGTGCCAGCAGTGTAAACTCGAAAGGGGCCCAGTACTTC. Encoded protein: CASSVNSKGAQYF.

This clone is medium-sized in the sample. As DNA, the CDR3 is TGCGCCAGCAGTTCCGGGACGGGAAATTCACCCCTCCACTTT. Amino acids: CASSSGTGNSPLHF. The chain combines TRBV5-1 with TRBJ1-6; weak D call: TRBD1 (5 bases). Trimming shortened V by 5 bases and J by 7 bases, and 13 bases separated the two germline ends. CDR3 length equals 14 residues. CDR1 SGHRS and CDR2 YFSETQ come from the germline V gene.

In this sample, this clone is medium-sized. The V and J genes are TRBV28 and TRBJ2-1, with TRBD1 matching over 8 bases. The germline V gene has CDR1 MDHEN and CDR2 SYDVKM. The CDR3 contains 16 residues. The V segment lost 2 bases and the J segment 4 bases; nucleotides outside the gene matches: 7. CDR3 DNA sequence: TGTGCCAGCAGTTTACGGCCAGGGGGCAGTTACAATGAGCAGTTCTTC. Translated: CASSLRPGGSYNEQFF.

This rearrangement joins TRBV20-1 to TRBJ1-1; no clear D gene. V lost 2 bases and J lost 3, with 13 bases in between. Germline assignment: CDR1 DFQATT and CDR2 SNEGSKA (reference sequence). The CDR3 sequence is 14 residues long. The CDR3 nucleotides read TGCAGTGCTAGACTCACCCTGCCCCACACTGAAGCTTTCTTT. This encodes CSARLTLPHTEAFF.

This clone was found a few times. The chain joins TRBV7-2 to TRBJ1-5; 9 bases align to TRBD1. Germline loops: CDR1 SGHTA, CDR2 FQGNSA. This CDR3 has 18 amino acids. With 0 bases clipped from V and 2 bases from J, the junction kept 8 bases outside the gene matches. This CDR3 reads CASSLAVQGASGNQPQHF. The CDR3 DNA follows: TGTGCCAGCAGCTTAGCGGTACAGGGGGCAAGTGGCAATCAGCCCCAGCATTTT.